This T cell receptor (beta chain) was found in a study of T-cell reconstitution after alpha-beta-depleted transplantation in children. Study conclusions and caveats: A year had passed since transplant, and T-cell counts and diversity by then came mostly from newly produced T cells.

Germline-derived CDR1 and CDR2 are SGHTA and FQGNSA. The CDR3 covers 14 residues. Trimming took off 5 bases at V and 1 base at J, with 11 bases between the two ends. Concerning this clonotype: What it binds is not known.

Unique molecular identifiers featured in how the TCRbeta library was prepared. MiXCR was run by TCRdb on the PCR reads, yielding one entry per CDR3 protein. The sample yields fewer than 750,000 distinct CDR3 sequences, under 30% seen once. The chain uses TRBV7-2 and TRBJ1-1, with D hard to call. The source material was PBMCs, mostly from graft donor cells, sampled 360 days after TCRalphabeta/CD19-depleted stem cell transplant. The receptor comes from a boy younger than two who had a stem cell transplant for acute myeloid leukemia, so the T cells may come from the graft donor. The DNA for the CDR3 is TGTGCCAGCAGCCGAAACTCCAGGAACACTGAAGCTTTCTTT. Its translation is CASSRNSRNTEAFF.